Presented here are 20 T cell receptor beta chains from one specimen sequenced in a study of T cell repertoires in cytomegalovirus infection. Their antigens are not known. In TCRdb, the reads were re-called with MiXCR into one record per CDR3 protein. The sample holds approximately 990,000 distinct CDR3 sequences, roughly 31% seen once. The material was cultured CD8+ T cells from PBMCs, obtained from culture after CMV antigen stimulation. These receptors all stem from a human donor in good health (CMV status not recorded). Some clones in this sample may be carry-over from other donors' samples.

The chain employs TRBV4-1 and TRBJ1-6, with D unclear. Trimming left V 5 bases short and J 6 bases short, with 11 bases between. The CDR3 contains 14 residues. CDR1 is MGHRA, CDR2 YSYEKL, per germline. The CDR3 nucleotides read TGCGCCAGCAGCGGGGAGGCCGCTAATTCACCCCTCCACTTT. The encoded protein is CASSGEAANSPLHF.

The chain employs TRBV7-2 and TRBJ2-7; D is uncertain. Trimming took 1 base from V and 1 from J, leaving 8 bases between them. Germline-derived CDR1 and CDR2 are SGHTA and FQGNSA. CDR3 length: 14 amino acids. The CDR3 coding sequence is TGTGCCAGCAGCTTAGACCTCATGTCCTACGAGCAGTACTTC. Translating gives CASSLDLMSYEQYF.

This clonotype was detected many times. The rearrangement uses TRBV4-1 and TRBJ2-5, with 10 positions matching TRBD2. The CDR3 spans 18 residues. The germline V gene encodes CDR1 MGHRA and CDR2 YSYEKL. Trimming at V came to 5 bases and at J to 3 bases, leaving 15 bases not matched to a gene. The CDR3 region is CASSLSLGGLAGEETQYF. CDR3 nucleotide sequence: TGCGCCAGCAGCTTAAGCCTGGGAGGGCTAGCGGGAGAAGAGACCCAGTACTTC.

This clonotype was detected a few times. The chain couples TRBV4-1 to TRBJ2-3; 11 bases fit TRBD2. Germline CDR1 and CDR2: MGHRA and YSYEKL. The ends lost 0 bases at V and 4 bases at J; junction bases unmatched: 15. The CDR3 loop spans 20 amino acids. CDR3 in DNA: TGCGCCAGCAGCCAAGAATTGTCTAGCGGGGGGCTCGTACCGCCAGATACGCAGTATTTT. This encodes CASSQELSSGGLVPPDTQYF.

This chain's CDR3 is CASSPSWSPLHF. CDR3 in DNA: TGTGCCAGCAGTCCAAGTTGGTCACCCCTCCACTTT. The chain uses TRBV6-5 and TRBJ1-6; no firm D call. CDR1 and CDR2 from the germline V gene are MNHEY and SVGAGI. CDR3 size: 12 residues. Trimming left V 5 bases short and J 10 bases short, with 9 bases between.

The genes are TRBV2 and TRBJ2-1, with D perhaps matching TRBD2 (6 bases). The germline V and J ends were trimmed by 1 base and 2 bases, with 21 bases remaining between them. Germline V CDR1 and CDR2: SNHLY, FYNNEI. The CDR3 is 19 residues long. The CDR3 nucleotides are TGTGCCAGCAGTGAAGTGGCAAAGGCTAGCGAGAACGCCTACAATGAGCAGTTCTTC. As protein: CASSEVAKASENAYNEQFF.

This clonotype turned up a few times. CDR3 sequence: CASRDEQFF. CDR3 nucleotide sequence: TGTGCCAGCAGGGATGAGCAGTTCTTC. This sequence joins TRBV6-2 or TRBV6-3 and TRBJ2-1; D is unclear. V was clipped by 6 bases and J by 8 bases, with 2 bases between them. There are 9 residues in the CDR3. Germline V CDR1 and CDR2: MNHEY, SVGEGT.

This clonotype occurred a few times. CDR3 protein: CASSITGTGYGYTF. Written as DNA, the CDR3 is TGTGCCAGCAGTATCACCGGGACAGGCTATGGCTACACCTTC. The chain is built from TRBV27 and TRBJ1-2; TRBD1 matches at 8 bases. The CDR3 extends over 14 amino acids. Germline V CDR1 and CDR2: MNHEY, SMNVEV (reference sequence). J gave up 4 bases and V 5 bases, and 6 bases lay outside the gene matches.

The chain links TRBV9 to TRBJ2-1, with 9 nucleotides matching TRBD2. J lost 4 bases, V lost 0 bases, and 5 bases had no gene match. The CDR3 is made up of 16 amino acids. Per the germline V gene, CDR1 is SGDLS and CDR2 is YYNGEE. The CDR3 protein is CASSVAGTSGYNEQFF. In DNA, the CDR3 is TGTGCCAGCAGCGTAGCAGGAACTAGCGGGTACAATGAGCAGTTCTTC.

This clonotype has a count of ten or more. The gene calls are TRBV7-8 and TRBJ2-1; TRBD1 matches 8 bases. Germline CDR1 SGHVS, CDR2 FQNEAQ. CDR3 length: 15 amino acids. With V trimmed by 4 bases and J by 2 bases, 4 bases remained unmatched. The DNA of the CDR3 is TGTGCCAGCAGCTCTACAGGGGGGACCTACAATGAGCAGTTCTTC. Residues: CASSSTGGTYNEQFF. Complete variable domain (other parts from reference TRBV7-8 and TRBJ2-1): GAGVSQSPRYKVAKRGQDVALRCDPISGHVSLFWYQQALGQGPEFLTYFQNEAQLDKSGLPSDRFFAERPEGSVSTLKIQRTQQEDSAVYLCASSSTGGTYNEQFFGPGTRLTVL.

This clonotype came up many times. The chain couples TRBV5-6 to TRBJ2-1, with D maybe TRBD2 (5 bases). The CDR3 extends over 12 amino acids. CDR1 SGHDT and CDR2 YYEEEE come from the germline V gene. The germline V and J ends were trimmed by 1 base and 8 bases, with 7 bases remaining between them. The CDR3 loop is CASSLRRDEQFF. As DNA, the CDR3 is TGTGCCAGCAGCTTGAGGCGGGATGAGCAGTTCTTC.

CDR3 nucleotides: TGTGCCAGCAGAGAAACATCAGATGAAAAACTGTTTTTT. This encodes CASRETSDEKLFF. V and J are TRBV9 and TRBJ1-4; unclear D gene. This CDR3 is 13 amino acids long. V lost 5 bases to trimming and J lost 6 bases, with 11 bases between them. Looked up from germline, CDR1 is SGDLS and CDR2 is YYNGEE.

This sequence joins TRBV6-8 and TRBJ1-5; D unclear. V lost 6 bases and J lost 4, with 13 bases in between. Germline CDR1 reads MNHGY; CDR2 reads SAAAGT. The CDR3 has 14 residues. Here the CDR3 DNA reads TGTGCCAGCAGGGACGTAATGTCAAATCAGCCCCAGCATTTT. It is translated as CASRDVMSNQPQHF.

This clonotype was seen repeatedly, ten times or more. The rearrangement links TRBV28 to TRBJ2-5; 16 positions match TRBD2. Losses at the gene ends were 1 base for V and 6 bases for J; bases not matched to a gene: 8. Germline CDR1 is MDHEN and CDR2 is SYDVKM. The CDR3 spans 18 residues. The CDR3 is CASSLLGTSGGAEKTQYF. CDR3 DNA sequence: TGTGCCAGCAGTTTATTGGGGACTAGCGGGGGGGCCGAAAAGACCCAGTACTTC.

The chain is built from TRBV28 and TRBJ1-5; D remains ambiguous. The CDR3 is 13 residues long. Germline loops: CDR1 MDHEN, CDR2 SYDVKM. The germline V and J ends were trimmed by 8 bases and 4 bases, with 12 bases remaining between them. Here the CDR3 reads CASLPYGNQPQHF. The CDR3 DNA sequence: TGTGCCAGCCTACCATACGGTAATCAGCCCCAGCATTTT.

The chain couples TRBV4-1 to TRBJ2-1; D remains unclear. This CDR3 region has 14 residues. V was cut by 1 base and J by 10 bases, with 14 bases left in between. The germline V gene encodes CDR1 MGHRA and CDR2 YSYEKL. CDR3 in amino acids: CASSQVGVSHEQFF. Here the CDR3 DNA reads TGCGCCAGCAGCCAAGTGGGTGTTTCCCACGAGCAGTTCTTC.

V usage is TRBV7-9 and J usage is TRBJ2-1; D not certain. This CDR3 is built from 13 residues. Trimming removed 5 bases at V and 5 bases at J, with 10 bases between. Germline CDR1 is SEHNR and CDR2 is FQNEAQ (reference sequence). The CDR3 here is CASSVTEHNEQFF. The CDR3 bases are TGTGCCAGCAGCGTCACTGAACACAATGAGCAGTTCTTC. Variable domain in full (rest from reference TRBV7-9 and TRBJ2-1): DTGVSQNPRHKITKRGQNVTFRCDPISEHNRLYWYRQTLGQGPEFLTYFQNEAQLEKSRLLSDRFSAERPKGSFSTLEIQRTEQGDSAMYLCASSVTEHNEQFFGPGTRLTVL.

This clonotype turned up a few times. The V gene is TRBV5-5, the J gene TRBJ1-2, with D hard to call. The germline V gene encodes CDR1 SGHKS and CDR2 YYEKEE (reference sequence). V lost 6 bases and J 0 bases, leaving 15 bases between the germline ends. The length of the CDR3 is 15 residues. The CDR3 coding sequence is TGTGCCAGCACCCCGGAGTGGAGTTCTAACTATGGCTACACCTTC. It codes for CASTPEWSSNYGYTF.

This clonotype was counted only a few times. The rearrangement links TRBV4-3 to TRBJ2-1, with no clear D. The CDR3 sequence is 14 residues long. V gave up 0 bases and J gave up 6 bases, with 9 bases separating them. The germline CDR1 and CDR2 sequences are LGHNA and YSLEER. The CDR3 protein is CASSQEWGSNEQFF. CDR3 in DNA: TGCGCCAGCAGCCAAGAGTGGGGTAGCAATGAGCAGTTCTTC.

The rearrangement uses TRBV28 and TRBJ1-2, with a tentative D call TRBD1 (5 bases). V was cut by 4 bases and J by 2 bases, with 11 bases left in between. The CDR3 totals 14 residues. Germline CDR1 MDHEN, CDR2 SYDVKM. CDR3 amino acids: CASSSHRRNYGYTF. CDR3 sequence (DNA): TGTGCCAGCAGTTCCCACAGGCGGAACTATGGCTACACCTTC.